This T cell receptor beta chain appears in the sequencing data of a study of T cell responses to AZD1222 COVID-19 vaccine. TCRdb keeps only in-frame clones here, not all; method: immunoSEQ multiplex PCR. The sample records about 140,000 clones, about 93% being singletons. Germline loops: CDR1 MNHEY, CDR2 SMNVEV (reference sequence). Germline trimming cut 6 bases from V and 2 bases from J; bases unmatched to any gene: 8. The CDR3 loop spans 16 amino acids. The V call is TRBV27, the J call TRBJ2-3, with TRBD2 identical over 10 bases. The clonotype originates from an adult who received the AZD1222 COVID-19 vaccine. The input for sequencing was peripheral blood, taken 28 days after the second AZD1222 dose. The CDR3 DNA follows: TGTGCCAGCAGCCCGGATAGCGGGGGGTACACAGATACGCAGTATTTT. Translating gives CASSPDSGGYTDTQYF.